Reported below is one T cell receptor (beta chain). This CDR3 has 11 amino acids. The V end was cut by 5 bases, the J end by 11 bases, with 12 bases between. CDR1 and CDR2 (germline): MDHEN, SYDVKM. Repertoires were generated with immunoSEQ multiplex PCR, while TCRdb's copy carries only in-frame clones and drops some. The sample carries some 68,000 clones, roughly 88% recorded once. These data come from a study of T cells after somatic rescue of genetic block. The J gene is TRBJ1-1, the V gene TRBV28, with D possibly TRBD1 on 5 matching bases. The TCR comes from a man aged 25-40 years. The sequenced sample was peripheral blood mononuclear cells (PBMCs). The CDR3: CASSINRGAFF. CDR3 sequence (DNA): TGTGCCAGCAGTATCAATAGGGGTGCTTTCTTT.